Listed below are T cell receptor beta chains from one sample, sequenced in a study of shared clonotypes between healthy human individuals. This table comes from immunoSEQ multiplex PCR, and its TCRdb copy is limited to in-frame clones, with some not included. The sample contains about 480,000 clones, 75% to 80% of which appear only once. The sample consisted of PBMCs. These receptors were taken from a middle-aged woman in good health. Some clones in this sample may be carry-over from other donors' samples. The CDR3 runs from the conserved cysteine through the conserved F or W. D genes are given only for firm matches. Not every row has a clone size; where given, it reads once, few, many or a size class.

d_call	clone_size	v_call	j_call	cdr3_nt	cdr3_aa
.	.	TRBV6-1	TRBJ1-3	TGTGCCAGCAACTTAGACAGTGGCTCTGGAAACACCATATATTTT	CASNLDSGSGNTIYF
TRBD1	.	TRBV7-2	TRBJ2-7	TGTGCCAGCAGCTTAGAACCAGGGGGCGAGCAGTACTTC	CASSLEPGGEQYF
.	.	TRBV28	TRBJ2-1	TGTGCCAGCAGTGAGGATGGACCATACAATGAGCAGTTCTTC	CASSEDGPYNEQFF
.	.	TRBV28	TRBJ2-7	TGTGCCAGCAGTCCCATCGGACAGACCTACGAGCAGTACTTC	CASSPIGQTYEQYF
.	many	TRBV28	TRBJ2-1	TGTGCCAGCAGTATAGGGGGGGCGTCGGGGTCGTCCCTGGAGCAGTTCTTC	CASSIGGASGSSLEQFF
TRBD2	.	TRBV9	TRBJ2-1	TGTGCCAGCAGCGGACGGACTAGCGGGGCCCACAATGAGCAGTTCTTC	CASSGRTSGAHNEQFF
TRBD1	.	TRBV6-5	TRBJ1-3	TGTGCCAGCAGTTACTCCGGGACAGCCGGAAACACCATATATTTT	CASSYSGTAGNTIYF
.	once	TRBV15	TRBJ2-1	TGTGCCACCAGCAGAGAGGGAAACTACAATGAGCAGTTCTTC	CATSREGNYNEQFF
TRBD1	.	TRBV30	TRBJ2-7	TGTGCCTGGACAGGGACAGGCTACGAGCAGTACTTC	CAWTGTGYEQYF
TRBD1	once	TRBV7-2	TRBJ1-2	TGTGCCAGCAGCAGCGGGACAGAAGGGGTTAACTATGGCTACACCTTC	CASSSGTEGVNYGYTF
TRBD2	.	TRBV6-5	TRBJ2-1	TGTGCCAGCAGCTTAGCGGGGGTCAATGAGCAGTTCTTC	CASSLAGVNEQFF
.	many	TRBV5-1	TRBJ2-5	TGCGCCAGCAGCTTTGACTCCTTTACCCAGTACTTC	CASSFDSFTQYF
.	.	TRBV7-9	TRBJ2-7	TGTGCCAGCAGCTCAAATACCCGCCTCAACCTCGCGGGGCAGTACTTC	CASSSNTRLNLAGQYF
.	.	TRBV7-2	TRBJ1-1	TGTGCCAGCAGCTTTTTTTTTCGGGCTGAAGCTTTCTTT	CASSFFFRAEAFF
TRBD2	.	TRBV7-6	TRBJ2-5	TGTGCCAGCAGCCTGGGACTAGCGGGAGAGACCCAGTACTTC	CASSLGLAGETQYF
.	.	TRBV5-1	TRBJ2-2	TGCGCCAGCAGATCCACTTTCACCGGGGAGCTGTTTTTT	CASRSTFTGELFF
TRBD1	.	TRBV28	TRBJ2-7	TGTGCCAGCAGTCCCCAGACAGGGTTGGCCTACGAGCAGTACTTC	CASSPQTGLAYEQYF
TRBD2	.	TRBV11-3	TRBJ2-1	TGTGCCAGCAGCAAAGGGACTAGCGGGAGAAGCGATGAGCAGTTCTTC	CASSKGTSGRSDEQFF
.	.	TRBV11-3	TRBJ2-3	TGTGCCAGCAGCTTAAACAGGGCCACAGATACGCAGTATTTT	CASSLNRATDTQYF
TRBD2	once	TRBV18	TRBJ2-1	TGTGCCAGCTCACCACCGAATAGCGGGAGGGACGGACTCTTC	CASSPPNSGRDGLF
TRBD2	.	TRBV7-3	TRBJ2-3	TGTGCCAGCAGCACCCGGGCAGCGGGAGGGTCAGATACGCAGTATTTT	CASSTRAAGGSDTQYF
.	many	TRBV27	TRBJ2-3	TGTGCCAGCAGACCAAACATGAGGAGTACAGATACGCAGTATTTT	CASRPNMRSTDTQYF
TRBD1	.	TRBV2	TRBJ1-2	TGTGCCAGCAGTGATTTTTTTAGGGGGCTGTCGGATGGCTACACCTTC	CASSDFFRGLSDGYTF
.	.	TRBV6-1	TRBJ2-6	TGTGCCAGCAGGCTACAGTACTCTGGGGCCAACGTCCTGACTTTC	CASRLQYSGANVLTF
.	.	TRBV2	TRBJ2-1	TGTGCCAGCAGTCCTGACTCCCCCTCCTACAATGAGCAGTTCTTC	CASSPDSPSYNEQFF
TRBD2	.	TRBV30	TRBJ2-1	TGTGCCTGGAGTCAAGGACTAGCGGGAGGGCCAGATGAGCAGTTCTTC	CAWSQGLAGGPDEQFF
.	.	TRBV28	TRBJ2-5	TGTGCCAGCAGTTTCAGAGGGGCTGGGGAGACCCAGTACTTC	CASSFRGAGETQYF